This TCR beta chain was recorded in a study of T cell responses to AZD1222 COVID-19 vaccine. Study-wide findings and caveats: Most donors were white British and more were female, and clonal diversity was possibly underestimated. At study baseline, merely five or six AZD1222 recipients were seropositive.

Assay: immunoSEQ multiplex PCR; the TCRdb copy retains only in-frame clones and omits some. The sample consists of 100,000 to 150,000 clones, roughly nine tenths of them appearing once. The table lists this clone with a count of one. Antigen specificity is unknown. The germline V gene has CDR1 SQVTM and CDR2 ANQGSEA. V lost 3 bases and J 0 bases, leaving 12 bases between the germline ends. CDR3 length equals 15 residues. Sequencing used peripheral blood, obtained on day 0 of AZD1222 vaccination. The rearrangement joins TRBV29-1 to TRBJ2-1, with no clear D. The TCR was taken from an adult in good health. CDR3 DNA: TGCAGCGTTGATGGACCAAGAAGCTCCTACAATGAGCAGTTCTTC. It specifies CSVDGPRSSYNEQFF.